This TCR beta chain came from a study of CD8+CD57+ T cells in acquired aplastic anemia (dated by TCRdb to between 2017 and 2018). Background for the entire study: Extracted DNA from sorted CD4+ and CD8+ cells averaged about 2.9 ug, ranging from roughly 0.17 to 27.4 ug. A CD8+CD57+ expansion meant a frequency higher than the mean frequency seen in healthy subjects. Points the paper makes about the study in general: About 29 CD8+ CDR3 sequences were found to be shared between patients and controls, but these sequences appeared to be highly expressed in patients and within the immunodominant clones of the patients. CD8+ Simpson's diversity did not differ significantly between patients and healthy controls (P=0.060).

Expansion of CD8+CD57+ cells had been shown by flow cytometry in the patients chosen for sequencing. Every patient had severe acquired aplastic anemia, diagnosed using the International Study of Aplastic Anemia and Agranulocytosis and Camitta criteria. No therapy had been received by the patients at the time of blood sampling. TCR repertoires of sorted CD4+ and CD8+ blood T cells from severe aplastic anemia patients and healthy subjects were deep-sequenced in the study. Patients were enrolled in the USA under clinicaltrials.gov protocols 00001620, 01623167, 00001397, 00071045, 00081523 and 00961064. Ficoll-Paque density gradient centrifugation was used to isolate peripheral blood mononuclear cells. Before DNA was extracted, CD4+ and CD8+ T cells were sorted using either FACS or magnetic beads. Genomic DNA was used as template for profiling of TCR beta VDJ combinations and CDR3 sequences. TCR repertoire sequencing was run on an Illumina HiSeq 2000. The authors processed their data as follows. Repertoires were assessed using TRBV/TRBJ rearrangement plots, CDR3 size and DJ length profiles, and Simpson's diversity index. Whichever DNA sequence was most abundant in the deep sequencing data was defined as the immunodominant clone. CDR3 amino acid sequences were screened for sharing across subjects and were compared with published repertoires and the VDJdb database. TCRdb applied fastp at Q25 and MiXCR to the public reads, then kept only in-frame beta chains. CDR3 protein sequences are deduplicated, and each keeps its most common genes and DNA. TCRdb assigned the V and J calls; the authors' analysis was not used. Present in this sample are around 200,000 distinct CDR3 sequences, nearly 65% of which were seen just once. The ten largest clones capture under 45% of the sample.

In its sample, this clonotype was seen once. Its antigen specificity is not known. No base-level quality is on record; no much larger clone is a single base apart. A lone read offers only weak evidence. According to the germline V gene, CDR1 reads SGDLS and CDR2 reads YYNGEE. Measured from the cysteine to the phenylalanine, the CDR3 is 16 residues long. The only DNA kept is the CDR3, 48 bases in frame from the first base. Trimming leaves V shorter by 2 bases and J shorter by 9 bases, with the junction holding 7 bases beyond the gene matches. Rearrangement joined TRBV9 to TRBJ2-1; 14 bases in the junction line up with TRBD2. The material sequenced was sorted CD4+, CD8+, or CD8+CD57+ T cells (not recorded which) from PBMCs. The source of this sequence is a human donor with aplastic anemia. The base sequence is TGTGCCAGCAGCGTCTGGACTAGCGGGGGGCCCGGTGAGCAGTTCTTC. Translated, it gives CASSVWTSGGPGEQFF.